This record looks at one T cell receptor (beta chain) sequence and its context. Its matching antigen is unknown. ViraFEST used viral peptide pools to expand antigen-specific CD4+ T cells before sequencing. Having been cultured for around nine days, the cells underwent CD4+ T cell isolation. Nucleocapsid antibodies were negative in the vaccine recipients, who had never had SARS-CoV-2 infection. The sample comes from a study of vaccination effects on CD4 cells after COVID-19. Germline CDR1 and CDR2: KGHSH and LQKENI. V lost 2 bases to trimming and J lost 6 bases, with 13 bases between them. The CDR3 length is 14 residues. Measured with immunoSEQ multiplex PCR; TCRdb has only the in-frame clones, and not every one. In the table there are 65,000 or so clones, approximately 79% of which are singletons. Study results and limitations: The vaccine-induced clones of healthy vaccinees included only 1 of 255 that cross-reacted with common cold coronaviruses.

Sequencing was performed on CD4+ T cells from PBMCs cultured with HCoV-NL63 spike peptides, taken before COVID-19 vaccination. The chain combines TRBV18 with TRBJ1-2; D is uncertain. This clonotype was sampled from a human donor who received a COVID-19 vaccine. The CDR3 loop reads CASSPSTEAHGYTF. The CDR3 bases are TGTGCCAGCTCACCATCAACGGAGGCCCATGGCTACACCTTC. Based on the CDR3 plus reference TRBV18 and TRBJ1-2, the full variable domain is NAGVMQNPRHLVRRRGQEARLRCSPMKGHSHVYWYRQLPEEGLKFMVYLQKENIIDESGMPKERFSAEFPKEGPSILRIQQVVRGDSAAYFCASSPSTEAHGYTFGSGTRLTVV.